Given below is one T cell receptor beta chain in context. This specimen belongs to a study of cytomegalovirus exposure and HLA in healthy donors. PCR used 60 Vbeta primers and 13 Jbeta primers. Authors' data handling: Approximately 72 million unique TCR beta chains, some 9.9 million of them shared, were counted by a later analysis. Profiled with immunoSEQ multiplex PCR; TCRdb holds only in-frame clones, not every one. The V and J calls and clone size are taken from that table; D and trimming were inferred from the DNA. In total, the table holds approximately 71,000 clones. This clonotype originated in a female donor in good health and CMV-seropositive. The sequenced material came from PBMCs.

The CDR3 DNA is TGTGCCAGCAGTTTTACTTCGGCCAGCGGGAAGGACGAGCAGTTCTTC. It specifies CASSFTSASGKDEQFF. The chain couples TRBV28 to TRBJ2-1; 7 positions agree with TRBD2. Germline assignment: CDR1 MDHEN and CDR2 SYDVKM. CDR3 length: 16 amino acids. V was pared by 3 bases and J by 10 bases, with 15 bases of the junction left unmatched.